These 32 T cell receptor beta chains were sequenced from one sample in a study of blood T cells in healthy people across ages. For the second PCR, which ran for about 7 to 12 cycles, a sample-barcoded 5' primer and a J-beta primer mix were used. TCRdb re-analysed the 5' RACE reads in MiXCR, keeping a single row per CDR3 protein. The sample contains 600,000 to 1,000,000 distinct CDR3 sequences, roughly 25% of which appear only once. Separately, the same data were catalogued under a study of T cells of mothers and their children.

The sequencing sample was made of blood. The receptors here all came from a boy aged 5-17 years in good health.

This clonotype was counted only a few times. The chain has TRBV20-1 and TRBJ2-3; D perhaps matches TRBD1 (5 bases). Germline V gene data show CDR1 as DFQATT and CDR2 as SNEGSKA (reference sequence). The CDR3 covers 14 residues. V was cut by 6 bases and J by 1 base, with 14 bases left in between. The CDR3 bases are TGCAGTGCCCATTCGGACACCCGCACAGATACGCAGTATTTT. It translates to CSAHSDTRTDTQYF.

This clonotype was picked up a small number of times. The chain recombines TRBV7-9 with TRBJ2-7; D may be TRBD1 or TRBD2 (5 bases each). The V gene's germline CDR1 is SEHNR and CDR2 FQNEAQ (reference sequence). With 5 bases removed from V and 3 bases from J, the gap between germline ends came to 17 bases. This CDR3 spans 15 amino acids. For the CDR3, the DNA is TGTGCCAGCAGCGCCCTCGGGACGGAACACTACGAGCAGTACTTC. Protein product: CASSALGTEHYEQYF.

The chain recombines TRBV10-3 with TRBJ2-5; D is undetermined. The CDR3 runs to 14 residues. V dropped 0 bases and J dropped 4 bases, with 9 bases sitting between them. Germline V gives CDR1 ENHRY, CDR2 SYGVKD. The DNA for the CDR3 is TGTGCCATCAGTGAGTCGCCGGGCCGAGAGACCCAGTACTTC. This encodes CAISESPGRETQYF.

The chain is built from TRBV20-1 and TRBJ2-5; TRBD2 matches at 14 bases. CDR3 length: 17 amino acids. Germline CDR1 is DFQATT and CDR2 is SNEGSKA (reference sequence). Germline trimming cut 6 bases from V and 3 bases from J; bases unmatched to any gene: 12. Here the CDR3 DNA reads TGCAGTGCCCCCCGACTAGCGGGAGGGCTCTTGGAAGAGACCCAGTACTTC. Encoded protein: CSAPRLAGGLLEETQYF.

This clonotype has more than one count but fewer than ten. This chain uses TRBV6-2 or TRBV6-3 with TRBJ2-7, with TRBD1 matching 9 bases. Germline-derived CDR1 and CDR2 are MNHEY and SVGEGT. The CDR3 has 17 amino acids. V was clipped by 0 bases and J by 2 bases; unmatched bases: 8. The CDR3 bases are TGTGCCAGCAGTTACTCGAAGGACAGGGGCGTCCCCTACGAGCAGTACTTC. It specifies CASSYSKDRGVPYEQYF.

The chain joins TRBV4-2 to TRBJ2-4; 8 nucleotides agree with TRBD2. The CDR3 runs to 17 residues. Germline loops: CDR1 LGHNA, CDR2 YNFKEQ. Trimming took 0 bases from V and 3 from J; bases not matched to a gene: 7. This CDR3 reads CASSQEGAGVIKNIQYF. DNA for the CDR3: TGTGCCAGCAGCCAAGAGGGAGCGGGAGTTATCAAAAACATTCAGTACTTC.

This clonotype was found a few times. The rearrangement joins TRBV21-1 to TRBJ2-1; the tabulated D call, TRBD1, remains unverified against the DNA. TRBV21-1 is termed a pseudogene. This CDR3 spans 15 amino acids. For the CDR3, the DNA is TGTGCCAGCAGCAAAGAGTGGGGGCCCTACAATGAGCAGTTCTTC. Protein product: CASSKEWGPYNEQFF.

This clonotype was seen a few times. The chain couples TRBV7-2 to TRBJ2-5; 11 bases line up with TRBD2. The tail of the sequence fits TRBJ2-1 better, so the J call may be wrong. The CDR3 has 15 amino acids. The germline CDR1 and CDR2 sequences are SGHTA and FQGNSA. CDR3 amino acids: CASSKTSGMYNEQFF. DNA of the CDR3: TGTGCCAGCAGCAAGACTAGCGGGATGTACAATGAGCAGTTCTTC.

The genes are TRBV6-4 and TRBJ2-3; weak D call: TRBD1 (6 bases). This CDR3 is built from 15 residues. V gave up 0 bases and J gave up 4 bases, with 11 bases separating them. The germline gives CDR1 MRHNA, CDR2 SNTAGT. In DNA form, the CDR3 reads TGTGCCAGCAGTGACTCCAACAGGGCCTCAGATACGCAGTATTTT. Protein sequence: CASSDSNRASDTQYF.

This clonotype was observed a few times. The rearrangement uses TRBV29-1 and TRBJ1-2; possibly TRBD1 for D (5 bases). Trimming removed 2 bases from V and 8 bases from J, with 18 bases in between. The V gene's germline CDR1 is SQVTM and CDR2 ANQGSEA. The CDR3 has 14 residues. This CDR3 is CSVEIPGPWRGYTF. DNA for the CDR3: TGCAGCGTTGAAATACCGGGACCGTGGAGGGGCTACACCTTC.

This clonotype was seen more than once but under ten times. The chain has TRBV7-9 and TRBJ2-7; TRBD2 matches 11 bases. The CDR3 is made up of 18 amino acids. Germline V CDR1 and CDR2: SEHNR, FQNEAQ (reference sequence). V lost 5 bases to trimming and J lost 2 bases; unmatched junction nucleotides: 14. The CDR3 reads CASSPMTSGDQFAYEQYF. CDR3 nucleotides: TGTGCCAGCAGCCCTATGACTAGCGGGGATCAGTTCGCCTACGAGCAGTACTTC.

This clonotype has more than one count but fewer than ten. CDR3 in DNA: TGCAGCGTTACCGGACAGGGCGAGCAGTACTTC. Encoded protein: CSVTGQGEQYF. The gene calls are TRBV29-1 and TRBJ2-5, with 8 positions matching TRBD1. The J call may be mistaken, given a closer DNA end match to TRBJ2-7. This CDR3 has 11 residues. CDR1 is SQVTM and CDR2 is ANQGSEA in the germline V gene.

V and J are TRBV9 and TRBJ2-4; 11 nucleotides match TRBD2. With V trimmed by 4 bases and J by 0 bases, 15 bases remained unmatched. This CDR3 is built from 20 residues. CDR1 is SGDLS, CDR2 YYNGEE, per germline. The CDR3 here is CASSPGDSGGALLAKNIQYF. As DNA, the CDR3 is TGTGCCAGCAGCCCCGGGGATAGCGGGGGGGCCCTTTTAGCCAAAAACATTCAGTACTTC.

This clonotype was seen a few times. The CDR3 spells CASSPWRERGPTDTQYF. The CDR3 DNA follows: TGTGCCAGCAGCCCTTGGCGGGAGCGGGGGCCCACAGATACGCAGTATTTT. The chain links TRBV9 to TRBJ2-3; TRBD2 matches 8 bases. Germline V gene lookup returns CDR1 SGDLS and CDR2 YYNGEE. This CDR3 is 17 amino acids long. J was trimmed by 2 bases and V by 4 bases; bases with no gene match: 12. Full variable domain (outside the CDR3, taken from reference TRBV9 and TRBJ2-3): DSGVTQTPKHLITATGQRVTLRCSPRSGDLSVYWYQQSLDQGLQFLIQYYNGEERAKGNILERFSAQQFPDLHSELNLSSLELGDSALYFCASSPWRERGPTDTQYFGPGTRLTVL.

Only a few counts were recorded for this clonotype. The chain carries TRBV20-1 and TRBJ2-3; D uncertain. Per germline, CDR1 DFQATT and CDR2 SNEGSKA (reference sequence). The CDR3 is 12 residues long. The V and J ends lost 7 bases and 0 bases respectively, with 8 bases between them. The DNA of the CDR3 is TGCAGTGTTCGCCAAAGCACAGATACGCAGTATTTT. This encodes CSVRQSTDTQYF.

The CDR3 protein is CASSWGLGNNEQFF. The CDR3 nucleotides read TGTGCCAGCAGCTGGGGACTAGGGAATAATGAGCAGTTCTTC. This chain joins TRBV5-6 and TRBJ2-1, with 8 positions matching TRBD2. This CDR3 has 14 residues. V was pared by 3 bases and J by 7 bases, with 6 bases of the junction left unmatched. Germline V gene sequence: CDR1 SGHDT, CDR2 YYEEEE. The complete variable domain, with remaining parts taken from reference TRBV5-6 and TRBJ2-1, reads DAGVTQSPTHLIKTRGQQVTLRCSPKSGHDTVSWYQQALGQGPQFIFQYYEEEERQRGNFPDRFSGHQFPNYSSELNVNALLLGDSALYLCASSWGLGNNEQFFGPGTRLTVL.

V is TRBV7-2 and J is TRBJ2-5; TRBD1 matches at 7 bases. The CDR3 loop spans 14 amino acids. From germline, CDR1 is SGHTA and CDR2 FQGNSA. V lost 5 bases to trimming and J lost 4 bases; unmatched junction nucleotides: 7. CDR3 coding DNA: TGTGCCAGCAGCCGAAAGGGGGCGAGAGAGACCCAGTACTTC. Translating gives CASSRKGARETQYF.

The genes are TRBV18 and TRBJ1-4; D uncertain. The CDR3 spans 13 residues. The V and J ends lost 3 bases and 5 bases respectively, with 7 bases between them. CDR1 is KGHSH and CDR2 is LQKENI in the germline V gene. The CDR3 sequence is CASSPDTNEKLFF. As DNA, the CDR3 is TGTGCCAGCTCACCCGACACGAATGAAAAACTGTTTTTT.

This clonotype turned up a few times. The CDR3 region has the DNA TGTGCCAGCAGCCAAGATTTTGGCAGTAGCAATGAGCAGTTCTTC. Translated, it gives CASSQDFGSSNEQFF. The chain couples TRBV4-2 to TRBJ2-1; no firm D call. V was shortened by 0 bases and J by 6 bases, with 12 bases between the two germline ends. The germline CDR1 and CDR2 sequences are LGHNA and YNFKEQ. The CDR3 contains 15 residues.

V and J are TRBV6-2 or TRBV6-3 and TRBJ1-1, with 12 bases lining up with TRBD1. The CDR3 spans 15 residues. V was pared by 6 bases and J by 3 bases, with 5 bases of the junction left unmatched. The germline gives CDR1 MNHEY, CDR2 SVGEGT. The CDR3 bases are TGTGCCAGCAGGGGACAGGGGGCAGGGTACACTGAAGCTTTCTTT. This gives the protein CASRGQGAGYTEAFF.

In nucleotides, the CDR3 is TGTGCCAGCAGTGACGGGGGAAGAGGCTATGGCTACACCTTC. Translation gives CASSDGGRGYGYTF. The rearrangement uses TRBV25-1 and TRBJ1-2, with a tentative D call TRBD1 (5 bases). CDR1 and CDR2 (germline): MGHDK, SYGVNS. Trimming pared 3 bases from V and 4 bases from J, leaving 12 bases between. This CDR3 contains 14 residues.

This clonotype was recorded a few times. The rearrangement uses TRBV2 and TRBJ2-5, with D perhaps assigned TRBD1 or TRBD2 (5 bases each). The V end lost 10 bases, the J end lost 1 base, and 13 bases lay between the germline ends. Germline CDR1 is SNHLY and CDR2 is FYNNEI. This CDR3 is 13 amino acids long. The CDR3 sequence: CATKRDGQETQYF. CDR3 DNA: TGTGCCACAAAAAGGGACGGCCAAGAGACCCAGTACTTC.

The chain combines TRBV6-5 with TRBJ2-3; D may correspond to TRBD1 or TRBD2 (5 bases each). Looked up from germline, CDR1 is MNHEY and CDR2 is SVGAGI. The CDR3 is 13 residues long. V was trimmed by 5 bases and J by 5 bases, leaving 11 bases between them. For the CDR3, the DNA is TGTGCCAGCAGTCCGGGGCAAGGAGATACGCAGTATTTT. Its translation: CASSPGQGDTQYF.

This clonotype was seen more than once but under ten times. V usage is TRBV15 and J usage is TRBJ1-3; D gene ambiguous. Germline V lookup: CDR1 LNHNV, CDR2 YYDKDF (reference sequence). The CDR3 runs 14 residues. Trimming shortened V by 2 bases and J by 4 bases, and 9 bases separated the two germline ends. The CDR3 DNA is TGTGCCACCAGCAGACCATCGACGGGAAACACCATATATTTT. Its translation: CATSRPSTGNTIYF.

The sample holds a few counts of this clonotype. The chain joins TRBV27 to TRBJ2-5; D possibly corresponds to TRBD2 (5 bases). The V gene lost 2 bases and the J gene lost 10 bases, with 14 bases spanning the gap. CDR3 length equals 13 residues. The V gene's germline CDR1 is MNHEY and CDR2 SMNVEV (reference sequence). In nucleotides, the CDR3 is TGTGCCAGCAGTTTAGGTAGGTGGGGAGACCAGTACTTC. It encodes CASSLGRWGDQYF.

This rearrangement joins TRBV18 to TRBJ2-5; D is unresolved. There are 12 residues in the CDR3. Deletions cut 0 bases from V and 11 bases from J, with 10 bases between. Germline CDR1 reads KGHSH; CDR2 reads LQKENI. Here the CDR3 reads CASSPPGEEQYF. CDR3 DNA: TGTGCCAGCTCACCACCGGGTGAAGAGCAGTACTTC.

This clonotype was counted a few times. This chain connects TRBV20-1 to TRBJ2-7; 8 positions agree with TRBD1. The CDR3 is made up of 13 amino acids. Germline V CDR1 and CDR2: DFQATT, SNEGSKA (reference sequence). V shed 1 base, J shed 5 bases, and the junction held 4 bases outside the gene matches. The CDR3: CSARAMTGDEQYF. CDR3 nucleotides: TGCAGTGCTAGAGCGATGACAGGGGACGAGCAGTACTTC.

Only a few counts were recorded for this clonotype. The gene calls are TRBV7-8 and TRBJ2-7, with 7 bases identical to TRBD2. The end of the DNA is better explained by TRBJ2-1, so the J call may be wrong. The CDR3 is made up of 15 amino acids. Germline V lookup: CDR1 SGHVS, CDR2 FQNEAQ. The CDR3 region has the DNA TGTGCCAGCAGCGGCAGGGAGGGACTAAACAATGAGCAGTTCTTC. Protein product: CASSGREGLNNEQFF.

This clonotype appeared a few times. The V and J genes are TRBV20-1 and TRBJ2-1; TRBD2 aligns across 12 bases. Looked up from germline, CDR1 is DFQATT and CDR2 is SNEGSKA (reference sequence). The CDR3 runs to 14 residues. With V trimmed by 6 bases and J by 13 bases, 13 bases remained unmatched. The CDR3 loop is CSADKGLAGGPQFF. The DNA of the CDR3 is TGCAGTGCCGATAAAGGGCTAGCGGGAGGGCCCCAGTTCTTC.

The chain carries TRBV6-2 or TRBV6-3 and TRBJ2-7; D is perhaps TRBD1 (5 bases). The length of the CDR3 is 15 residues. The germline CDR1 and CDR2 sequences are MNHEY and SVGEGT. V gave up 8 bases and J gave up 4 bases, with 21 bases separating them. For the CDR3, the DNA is TGTGCCAGCTCCCAGACAGAACTCTTAATGTACGAGCAGTACTTC. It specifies CASSQTELLMYEQYF.

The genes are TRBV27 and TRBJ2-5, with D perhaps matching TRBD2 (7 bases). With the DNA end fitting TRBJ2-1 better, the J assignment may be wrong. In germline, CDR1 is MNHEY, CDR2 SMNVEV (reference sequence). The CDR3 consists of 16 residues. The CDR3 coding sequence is TGTGCCAGCAGGAGAATGTGGGGGGGCTTCTACAATGAGCAGTTCTTC. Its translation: CASRRMWGGFYNEQFF.

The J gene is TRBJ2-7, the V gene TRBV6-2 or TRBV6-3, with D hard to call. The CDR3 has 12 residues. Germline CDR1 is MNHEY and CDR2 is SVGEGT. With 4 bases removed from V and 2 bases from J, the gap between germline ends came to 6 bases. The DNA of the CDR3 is TGTGCCAGCAGTTGGATTACCTACGAGCAGTACTTC. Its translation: CASSWITYEQYF.